This T cell receptor (beta chain) was observed in a study of CD8+ T cells in alopecia areata. Extracted RNA was reverse transcribed, and the resulting cDNA served as sequencing template. Sequencing was performed with immunoSEQ multiplex PCR; in TCRdb, only in-frame clones are kept and a portion is missing. This table has about 120,000 clones, approximately 53% appearing once. The treatment denotes: oral pan-JAK inhibitor, 5-10 mg twice daily. The germline V gene encodes CDR1 MGHDK and CDR2 SYGVNS. This CDR3 is built from 13 residues. Between the trimmed V and J ends, which lost 1 base and 7 bases, there was a span of 11 bases. This clone was seen only a few times.

The source is a human donor with alopecia areata. The source was CD4+ T cells sorted from blood, collected at week 4, from a patient treated with tofacitinib. This chain connects TRBV25-1 to TRBJ2-7, with D perhaps assigned TRBD1 or TRBD2 (5 bases each). The CDR3 DNA reads TGTGCCAGCAGTGAATTGCAATGGGGGGAGCAGTACTTC. Protein sequence: CASSELQWGEQYF.